This is a list of T cell receptor beta chains from one sample in a study of tumor-infiltrating lymphocytes in glioblastoma multiforme. Each CDR3 protein gets one entry after TCRdb re-called the multiplex PCR reads with MiXCR. The sample yields about 11,000 distinct CDR3 sequences, 65% to 75% seen once. The sample comprised brain tumor tissue. These receptor sequences come from a male donor with glioblastoma. CDR3s include the opening cysteine and the closing phenylalanine or tryptophan. Each record gives: V gene, J gene, D gene, clone size, CDR3 protein, CDR3 DNA. A D gene is named only where the DNA matches it firmly. The size field is filled for only some rows; it gives once, few, many or a size class.

V gene: TRBV28
J gene: TRBJ2-1
D gene: TRBD2
clone size: .
CDR3 protein: CASILTSGYNEQPF
CDR3 DNA: TGTGCCAGCATTTTGACTAGCGGCTACAATGAGCAGCCCTTC

V gene: TRBV11-2
J gene: TRBJ1-1
D gene: .
clone size: .
CDR3 protein: CASSFSWENTEAFF
CDR3 DNA: TGTGCCAGCAGCTTTAGTTGGGAGAACACTGAAGCTTTCTTT

V gene: TRBV20-1
J gene: TRBJ1-2
D gene: .
clone size: .
CDR3 protein: CSGSGEGYGYTF
CDR3 DNA: TGCAGTGGATCGGGGGAGGGCTATGGCTACACCTTC

V gene: TRBV11-2
J gene: TRBJ2-3
D gene: TRBD2
clone size: .
CDR3 protein: CACSTLAGEDTQYF
CDR3 DNA: TGTGCCTGCAGTACTCTAGCGGGTGAAGATACGCAGTATTTT

V gene: TRBV9
J gene: TRBJ2-7
D gene: .
clone size: .
CDR3 protein: CASSVDYREDEQYF
CDR3 DNA: TGTGCCAGCAGCGTAGATTACAGGGAGGACGAGCAGTACTTC

V gene: TRBV5-4
J gene: TRBJ1-2
D gene: TRBD1
clone size: .
CDR3 protein: CASSLKVQGTGFGYTF
CDR3 DNA: TGTGCCAGCAGCTTGAAGGTACAGGGGACGGGGTTTGGCTACACCTTC

V gene: TRBV4-1
J gene: TRBJ1-2
D gene: .
clone size: .
CDR3 protein: CASSQDPGSYGYTF
CDR3 DNA: TGCGCCAGCAGCCAAGATCCGGGGAGCTATGGCTACACCTTC

V gene: TRBV11-1
J gene: TRBJ1-1
D gene: TRBD1
clone size: hyperexpanded
CDR3 protein: CASSLEEWDSEAFF
CDR3 DNA: TGTGCCAGCAGCTTAGAGGAGTGGGACAGCGAGGCTTTCTTT

V gene: TRBV11-2
J gene: TRBJ2-1
D gene: .
clone size: .
CDR3 protein: CASSLAVIGPSRNEQFF
CDR3 DNA: TGTGCCAGCAGCTTAGCAGTGATTGGGCCTTCGCGCAATGAGCAGTTCTTC

V gene: TRBV20-1
J gene: TRBJ1-2
D gene: .
clone size: medium-sized
CDR3 protein: CSASEVSYGYTF
CDR3 DNA: TGCAGTGCTAGTGAAGTGAGCTATGGCTACACCTTC

V gene: TRBV13
J gene: TRBJ2-7
D gene: TRBD2
clone size: .
CDR3 protein: CASSLSAPGLAGGVQYF
CDR3 DNA: TGTGCCAGCAGCTTAAGTGCCCCAGGGCTAGCGGGAGGGGTGCAATACTTC

V gene: TRBV11-2
J gene: TRBJ1-2
D gene: TRBD1
clone size: .
CDR3 protein: CASSSLKGQGIGGYTF
CDR3 DNA: TGTGCCAGCAGCTCCCTGAAGGGACAGGGCATTGGTGGCTACACCTTC

V gene: TRBV6-1
J gene: TRBJ2-1
D gene: .
clone size: many
CDR3 protein: CASSEAGLDYNEQFF
CDR3 DNA: TGTGCCAGCAGTGAAGCGGGATTGGACTACAATGAGCAGTTCTTC

V gene: TRBV28
J gene: TRBJ1-4
D gene: .
clone size: .
CDR3 protein: CTSSMGRREKLFF
CDR3 DNA: TGTACCAGCAGTATGGGACGGCGGGAAAAACTGTTCTTT

V gene: TRBV4-2
J gene: TRBJ2-2
D gene: TRBD2
clone size: .
CDR3 protein: CASSPAGSGLGTGEPFF
CDR3 DNA: TGTGCCAGCAGCCCAGCTGGGAGTGGACTAGGTACCGGGGAGCCGTTTTTT

V gene: TRBV19
J gene: TRBJ2-7
D gene: TRBD2
clone size: few
CDR3 protein: CASSPTSNYEQYF
CDR3 DNA: TGTGCCAGTAGCCCGACTAGCAACTACGAGCAGTACTTC

V gene: TRBV6-5
J gene: TRBJ2-6
D gene: .
clone size: .
CDR3 protein: CAGSPPSSRANVLTF
CDR3 DNA: TGTGCCGGCAGTCCCCCGAGCTCTAGGGCCAACGTCCTGACCTTC

V gene: TRBV6-1
J gene: TRBJ1-5
D gene: .
clone size: few
CDR3 protein: CASSEDEENQPQHF
CDR3 DNA: TGTGCCAGCAGTGAAGACGAGGAGAATCAGCCCCAGCATTTT

V gene: TRBV29-1
J gene: TRBJ2-7
D gene: .
clone size: .
CDR3 protein: CRVEEAGNQPSREQYF
CDR3 DNA: TGCAGAGTTGAAGAGGCCGGAAATCAGCCATCCCGCGAGCAGTACTTC

V gene: TRBV5-5
J gene: TRBJ1-3
D gene: TRBD1
clone size: .
CDR3 protein: CASSDRDRNYGNTIYF
CDR3 DNA: TGTGCCAGCAGCGACCGGGACAGGAATTATGGAAACACCATATATTTT

V gene: TRBV6-2/TRBV6-3
J gene: TRBJ2-3
D gene: .
clone size: .
CDR3 protein: CASSYNRASAASHHDTQYF
CDR3 DNA: TGTGCCAGCAGTTATAATAGGGCCTCGGCGGCTAGCCACCACGATACGCAGTATTTT

V gene: TRBV12-3/TRBV12-4
J gene: TRBJ2-4
D gene: .
clone size: medium-sized
CDR3 protein: CASRTKRENGIQYF
CDR3 DNA: TGTGCCAGCAGAACAAAAAGGGAGAACGGCATTCAGTACTTC

V gene: TRBV29-1
J gene: TRBJ2-7
D gene: TRBD1
clone size: .
CDR3 protein: CSVLGQGVYEQYF
CDR3 DNA: TGCAGCGTCCTGGGACAGGGAGTCTACGAGCAGTACTTC

V gene: TRBV11-2
J gene: TRBJ2-3
D gene: .
clone size: .
CDR3 protein: CASSLGSPLRRDTQYF
CDR3 DNA: TGTGCCAGCAGCTTGGGTTCCCCTCTCCGGAGGGATACGCAGTATTTT

V gene: TRBV6-2/TRBV6-3
J gene: TRBJ2-1
D gene: TRBD2
clone size: few
CDR3 protein: CASSYSTTSGRAFEQFF
CDR3 DNA: TGTGCCAGCAGTTACTCCACGACTAGCGGGAGGGCCTTTGAGCAGTTCTTC

V gene: TRBV30
J gene: TRBJ2-1
D gene: .
clone size: .
CDR3 protein: CALNVRELVQFF
CDR3 DNA: TGTGCCTTGAATGTACGTGAATTGGTGCAGTTTTTC

V gene: TRBV11-2
J gene: TRBJ2-1
D gene: .
clone size: .
CDR3 protein: CASLQADNEQFF
CDR3 DNA: TGTGCCAGCTTGCAGGCGGACAATGAGCAGTTCTTC

V gene: TRBV20-1
J gene: TRBJ1-5
D gene: .
clone size: .
CDR3 protein: CSAGASESLNQPKHF
CDR3 DNA: TGCAGTGCTGGAGCCTCCGAGTCCCTTAATCAGCCCAAGCATTTT

V gene: TRBV7-9
J gene: TRBJ2-5
D gene: TRBD1
clone size: .
CDR3 protein: CSSSGSTGLGETQYF
CDR3 DNA: TGTTCTAGCAGCGGATCGACAGGGTTGGGAGAGACCCAGTACTTC

V gene: TRBV11-1
J gene: TRBJ2-7
D gene: .
clone size: .
CDR3 protein: CASSLVRLDGRYEQYF
CDR3 DNA: TGTGCCAGCAGCTTAGTGCGTCTGGACGGGCGGTACGAGCAGTACTTC

V gene: TRBV6-5
J gene: TRBJ2-1
D gene: .
clone size: once
CDR3 protein: CAGSYGLGLGEQFF
CDR3 DNA: TGTGCCGGCAGTTACGGGCTGGGCCTCGGTGAGCAGTTCTTC

V gene: TRBV28
J gene: TRBJ1-5
D gene: TRBD1
clone size: many
CDR3 protein: CASSSATGQGARQPQHF
CDR3 DNA: TGTGCCAGCAGTTCGGCCACGGGACAGGGGGCTAGGCAGCCCCAGCATTTT

V gene: TRBV11-3
J gene: TRBJ2-1
D gene: TRBD2
clone size: .
CDR3 protein: CASSYLAGGFNEQFF
CDR3 DNA: TGTGCCAGCAGTTATCTAGCGGGAGGTTTTAATGAGCAGTTCTTC

V gene: TRBV6-2/TRBV6-3
J gene: TRBJ2-7
D gene: TRBD1
clone size: .
CDR3 protein: CTSREGTGKSDGQYF
CDR3 DNA: TGTACCAGCAGAGAGGGGACAGGGAAAAGCGACGGGCAGTACTTT

V gene: TRBV5-1
J gene: TRBJ2-1
D gene: .
clone size: .
CDR3 protein: CASSLAGQGRYEQFF
CDR3 DNA: TGCGCCAGCAGCTTGGCCGGTCAGGGTAGGTATGAGCAGTTCTTT

V gene: TRBV18
J gene: TRBJ2-7
D gene: .
clone size: .
CDR3 protein: CASSPPSGLGGQYF
CDR3 DNA: TGTGCCAGCTCACCACCGTCGGGTTTGGGGGGGCAGTACTTC

V gene: TRBV11-3
J gene: TRBJ2-2
D gene: TRBD2
clone size: .
CDR3 protein: CASNTTSRLAGETRELFF
CDR3 DNA: TGTGCCAGCAACACCACCTCCAGACTAGCGGGAGAAACACGGGAGCTGTTTTTT

V gene: TRBV14
J gene: TRBJ2-3
D gene: TRBD2
clone size: .
CDR3 protein: CANSPLAGGPSTDTQYF
CDR3 DNA: TGTGCCAACAGCCCTTTAGCGGGAGGTCCTAGCACAGATACGCAGTATTTT

V gene: TRBV5-5
J gene: TRBJ2-5
D gene: .
clone size: once
CDR3 protein: CASSLAGGAPVQETQYF
CDR3 DNA: TGTGCCAGCAGCTTGGCTGGAGGAGCCCCGGTCCAAGAGACCCAGTACTTC

V gene: TRBV5-1
J gene: TRBJ2-2
D gene: TRBD2
clone size: many
CDR3 protein: CASSFGTSTNTGELFF
CDR3 DNA: TGCGCCAGCAGCTTCGGGACTAGCACGAACACCGGGGAGCTGTTTTTT

V gene: TRBV11-2
J gene: TRBJ2-2
D gene: .
clone size: .
CDR3 protein: CASSLLGANTGELFF
CDR3 DNA: TGTGCCAGCAGCTTATTGGGCGCGAACACCGGGGAGCTGTTTTTT

V gene: TRBV11-2
J gene: TRBJ2-7
D gene: TRBD2
clone size: few
CDR3 protein: CASSNSGRARYEQYF
CDR3 DNA: TGTGCCAGCAGCAATAGCGGGAGGGCCAGGTACGAGCAGTACTTC

V gene: TRBV11-1
J gene: TRBJ2-7
D gene: TRBD2
clone size: many
CDR3 protein: CASSPGRFNSYEQYF
CDR3 DNA: TGTGCCAGCAGCCCCGGGAGGTTTAACTCCTACGAGCAGTACTTC